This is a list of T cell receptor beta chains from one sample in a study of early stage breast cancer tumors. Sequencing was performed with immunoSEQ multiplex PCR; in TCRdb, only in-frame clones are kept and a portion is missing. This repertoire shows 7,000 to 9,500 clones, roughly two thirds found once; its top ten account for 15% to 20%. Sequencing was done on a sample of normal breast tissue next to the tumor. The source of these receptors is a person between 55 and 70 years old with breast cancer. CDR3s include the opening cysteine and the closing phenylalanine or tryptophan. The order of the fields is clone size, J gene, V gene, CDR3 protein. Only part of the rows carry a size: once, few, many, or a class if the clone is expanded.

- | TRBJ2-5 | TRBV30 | CASDRDYQQETQYF
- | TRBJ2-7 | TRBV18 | CASSPAGGPLYEQYF
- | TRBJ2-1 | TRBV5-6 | CASSLAGGAGNEQFF
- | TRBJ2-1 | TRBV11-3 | CASSLLPGVSSYNEQFF
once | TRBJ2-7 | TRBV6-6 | CASRIPGTRAYEQYF
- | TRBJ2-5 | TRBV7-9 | CASSNPGLGQETQYF
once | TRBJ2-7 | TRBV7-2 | CASSLGIGGGSEQYF
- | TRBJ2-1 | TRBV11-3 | CASSLSSYNEQFF
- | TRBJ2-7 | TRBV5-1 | CATRKQGGDSYEQYF
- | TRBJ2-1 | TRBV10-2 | CASSEPGTGTIQFF
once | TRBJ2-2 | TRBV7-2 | CASSLRGSGYGELFF
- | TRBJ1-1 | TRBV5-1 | CASSLNGGTEAFF
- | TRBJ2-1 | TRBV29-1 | CSVTGLAGGLVENEQFF
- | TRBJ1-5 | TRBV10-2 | CASSGREGGQPQHF
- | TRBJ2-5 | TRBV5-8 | CASSGGTGQETQYF
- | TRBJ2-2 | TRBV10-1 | CASSASRGLAGAGELFF
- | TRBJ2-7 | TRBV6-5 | CATYSGRAEEQYF
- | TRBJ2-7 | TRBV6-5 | CASSYYSGSYEQYF
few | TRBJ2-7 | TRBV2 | CASSASPGSSGRSYEQYF
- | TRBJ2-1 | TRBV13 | CASSLGGGTINNEQFF